Below, 20 T cell receptor beta chains from the same sample are listed, as sequenced in a study of Ad26.COV2.S vaccination and SARS-CoV-2 variants. Only in-frame clones appear in the TCRdb table, and some are missing; sequencing was by immunoSEQ multiplex PCR. This sample has about 400,000 clones; around four fifths occur once, and the top ten carry 7% to 9.5%. The treatment denotes: some 19 received Ad26.COV2.S at low or high dose, single or two shots; 5 received placebo; per-sample allocation not given. The samples date from day 63 after the first vaccine or placebo injection. Sample: peripheral blood, taken in a trial of Ad26.COV2.S vaccine versus placebo. The source is a person between 18 and 65 years old who received the Ad26.COV2.S COVID-19 vaccine or a placebo.

The V and J genes are TRBV5-1 and TRBJ1-2; D unresolved. Trimming shortened V by 3 bases and J by 4 bases, and 16 bases separated the two germline ends. Germline loops: CDR1 SGHRS, CDR2 YFSETQ. The CDR3 totals 15 residues. In DNA, the CDR3 is TGCGCCAGCAGCTCCAAGGACGGAGACGGCTATGGCTACACCTTC. It encodes CASSSKDGDGYGYTF.

This clone came up a few times. This chain joins TRBV4-2 and TRBJ2-7, with D uncertain. The CDR3 runs to 13 residues. V was cut by 1 base and J by 7 bases, with 11 bases left in between. Germline CDR1 reads LGHNA; CDR2 reads YNFKEQ. The CDR3 coding sequence is TGTGCCAGCAGCCAAGGAAACCCGGAGGAGCAGTACTTC. The encoded protein is CASSQGNPEEQYF.

The chain combines TRBV27 with TRBJ1-4; D remains ambiguous. The V end lost 1 base, the J end lost 8 bases, and 14 bases lay between the germline ends. The CDR3 runs to 15 residues. Germline-derived CDR1 and CDR2 are MNHEY and SMNVEV (reference sequence). The CDR3 sequence: CASSLFSREVEKLFF. CDR3 sequence (DNA): TGTGCCAGCAGTTTATTTTCCCGCGAGGTCGAAAAACTGTTTTTT.

The J gene is TRBJ1-4, the V gene TRBV3-1 (or the pseudogene TRBV3-2); unclear D gene. The V end lost 1 base, the J end lost 3 bases, and 9 bases lay between the germline ends. The CDR3 totals 15 residues. Germline CDR1 and CDR2: LGHDT and YNNKEL (reference sequence). CDR3 DNA sequence: TGTGCCAGCAGCCAAGCCGGTGCCCCTAATGAAAAACTGTTTTTT. It yields the protein CASSQAGAPNEKLFF.

V is TRBV7-9 and J is TRBJ1-2; 7 bases map to TRBD1. Trimming took 5 bases from V and 4 from J; bases not matched to a gene: 7. The CDR3 extends over 14 amino acids. Germline lookup yields CDR1 SEHNR and CDR2 FQNEAQ (reference sequence). CDR3: CASSPRGQGYGYTF. The CDR3 DNA reads TGTGCCAGCAGCCCGAGGGGGCAAGGCTATGGCTACACCTTC.

The rearrangement uses TRBV5-5 and TRBJ1-2; D uncertain. The CDR3 is made up of 12 amino acids. Per germline, CDR1 SGHKS and CDR2 YYEKEE (reference sequence). Trimming pared 1 base from V and 2 bases from J, leaving 3 bases between. The CDR3, as DNA: TGTGCCAGCAGCTTGCTGAACTATGGCTACACCTTC. Encoded protein: CASSLLNYGYTF.

The J gene is TRBJ2-7, the V gene TRBV10-3; D is unresolved. V gave up 6 bases and J gave up 0 bases, with 12 bases separating them. Germline V gene sequence: CDR1 ENHRY, CDR2 SYGVKD. The CDR3 totals 14 residues. The CDR3 DNA is TGTGCCATCAGCACCGTTCCCAGCTCCTACGAGCAGTACTTC. The encoded protein is CAISTVPSSYEQYF.

A single count supports this clone. The chain carries TRBV11-2 and TRBJ2-7; TRBD2 is a possible D gene (5 bases). V was clipped by 5 bases and J by 0 bases, with 17 bases between them. The CDR3 sequence is 16 residues long. The germline V gene encodes CDR1 SGHAT and CDR2 FQNNGV. CDR3: CASSLTEGTISYEQYF. CDR3 nucleotides: TGTGCCAGCAGCCTGACCGAGGGTACTATCTCCTACGAGCAGTACTTC.

A few counts support this clone. The rearrangement links TRBV19 to TRBJ1-1; D is perhaps TRBD1 (5 bases). V gave up 3 bases and J gave up 6 bases, with 20 bases separating them. This CDR3 has 16 residues. Germline lookup yields CDR1 LNHDA and CDR2 SQIVND (reference sequence). The CDR3 protein is CASSIGAWQGKAEAFF. The CDR3 DNA sequence: TGTGCCAGTAGTATTGGGGCCTGGCAGGGAAAGGCTGAAGCTTTCTTT.

This clone was picked up a small number of times. For the CDR3, the DNA is TGTGCCAGTAGCAGAGATGTGGGGATAAAGTACTTC. Its translation is CASSRDVGIKYF. V usage is TRBV19 and J usage is TRBJ2-4; D ambiguous. V lost 6 bases, J lost 14 bases, and 17 bases lay in between. The germline gives CDR1 LNHDA, CDR2 SQIVND (reference sequence). The CDR3 spans 12 residues. The full variable domain, rest sourced from reference TRBV19 and TRBJ2-4, is DGGITQSPKYLFRKEGQNVTLSCEQNLNHDAMYWYRQDPGQGLRLIYYSQIVNDFQKGDIAEGYSVSREKKESFPLTVTSAQKNPTAFYLCASSRDVGIKYFGAGTRLSVL.

The chain couples TRBV10-3 to TRBJ2-3; D unclear. The germline V gene has CDR1 ENHRY and CDR2 SYGVKD. This CDR3 region has 14 residues. The germline V and J ends were trimmed by 7 bases and 2 bases, with 13 bases remaining between them. Here the CDR3 reads CAITPGWVTDTQYF. The CDR3, as DNA: TGTGCCATCACCCCGGGTTGGGTCACAGATACGCAGTATTTT.

The CDR3, as DNA: TGTGCCAGCAAAAACGGGATAGCGTACACTGAAGCTTTCTTT. It codes for CASKNGIAYTEAFF. V is TRBV6-5 and J is TRBJ1-1; no reliable D call. The CDR3 has 14 residues. The germline V gene has CDR1 MNHEY and CDR2 SVGAGI. V was trimmed by 7 bases and J by 3 bases, leaving 15 bases between them.

This rearrangement joins TRBV7-7 to TRBJ2-3, with 13 bases matching TRBD2. Germline CDR1 reads SSHAT; CDR2 reads FNYEAQ (reference sequence). This CDR3 is built from 17 residues. V shed 5 bases and J 3 bases; nucleotides not matched to a gene: 8. The CDR3: CASSPLPGLAGTDTQYF. CDR3 DNA sequence: TGTGCCAGCAGCCCCTTGCCGGGACTAGCGGGGACAGATACGCAGTATTTT. The complete variable domain, with remaining parts taken from reference TRBV7-7 and TRBJ2-3, reads GAGVSQSPRYKVTKRGQDVTLRCDPISSHATLYWYQQALGQGPEFLTYFNYEAQPDKSGLPSDRFSAERPEGSISTLTIQRTEQRDSAMYRCASSPLPGLAGTDTQYFGPGTRLTVL.

The CDR3 nucleotides read TGCGCCAGCAGCTTGTCCAGACTAGTAAGGGAATACAATGAGCAGTTCTTC. Protein product: CASSLSRLVREYNEQFF. The chain links TRBV5-1 to TRBJ2-1; possibly TRBD2 for D (6 bases). The CDR3 runs 17 residues. Trimming stripped 1 base from V and 4 bases from J, with 18 bases between. Germline lookup yields CDR1 SGHRS and CDR2 YFSETQ.

The rearrangement links TRBV6-4 to TRBJ1-2, with D uncertain. Per germline, CDR1 MRHNA and CDR2 SNTAGT. The CDR3 is made up of 14 amino acids. V was shortened by 7 bases and J by 4 bases, with 16 bases between the two germline ends. The CDR3 DNA reads as TGTGCCAGCAAGAAAAACATCGCTTCCTATGGCTACACCTTC. Protein: CASKKNIASYGYTF.

V and J are TRBV3-1 (or the pseudogene TRBV3-2) and TRBJ2-5; D is unclear. CDR1 is LGHDT, CDR2 YNNKEL, per germline (reference sequence). Trimming removed 1 base from V and 1 base from J, with 10 bases in between. The CDR3 totals 15 residues. CDR3 DNA sequence: TGTGCCAGCAGCCAAGTACGTGAAATCCAAGAGACCCAGTACTTC. This translates into CASSQVREIQETQYF.

The sample holds a few counts of this clone. V gene TRBV19 combines with J gene TRBJ1-2, with 8 bases matching TRBD1. This CDR3 comprises 16 residues. CDR1 and CDR2 (germline): LNHDA, SQIVND (reference sequence). With 3 bases clipped from V and 2 bases from J, the junction kept 8 bases outside the gene matches. In DNA, the CDR3 is TGTGCCAGTAGTATTGGGAGTTGGACAGGGAACTATGGCTACACCTTC. Translated: CASSIGSWTGNYGYTF.

This clone was counted only a few times. V usage is TRBV7-2 and J usage is TRBJ2-5; D is undetermined. CDR3 length: 13 amino acids. Germline CDR1 SGHTA, CDR2 FQGNSA. V was cut by 7 bases and J by 6 bases, with 15 bases left in between. CDR3 amino acids: CASTFGPSKTQYF. The CDR3 DNA follows: TGTGCCAGCACCTTTGGACCTTCAAAGACCCAGTACTTC. Combining the CDR3 with reference TRBV7-2 and TRBJ2-5 gives the whole variable domain GAGVSQSPSNKVTEKGKDVELRCDPISGHTALYWYRQSLGQGLEFLIYFQGNSAPDKSGLPSDRFSAERTGGSVSTLTIQRTQQEDSAVYLCASTFGPSKTQYFGPGTRLLVL.

The chain carries TRBV7-2 and TRBJ1-3; possibly TRBD1 for D (6 bases). Germline CDR1 reads SGHTA; CDR2 reads FQGNSA. This CDR3 is 14 amino acids long. The ends were cut back, 5 bases at V and 4 bases at J, with 12 bases in the middle. The CDR3 region has the DNA TGTGCCAGCAGCCTGGACAGCCTCGGAAACACCATATATTTT. It is translated as CASSLDSLGNTIYF.

The chain uses TRBV25-1 and TRBJ1-2; no clear D gene. The CDR3 is 13 residues long. V was clipped by 2 bases and J by 4 bases, with 8 bases between them. Germline V CDR1 and CDR2: MGHDK, SYGVNS. CDR3 amino acids: CASSEGALYGYTF. Here the CDR3 DNA reads TGTGCCAGCAGTGAAGGTGCTCTCTATGGCTACACCTTC.